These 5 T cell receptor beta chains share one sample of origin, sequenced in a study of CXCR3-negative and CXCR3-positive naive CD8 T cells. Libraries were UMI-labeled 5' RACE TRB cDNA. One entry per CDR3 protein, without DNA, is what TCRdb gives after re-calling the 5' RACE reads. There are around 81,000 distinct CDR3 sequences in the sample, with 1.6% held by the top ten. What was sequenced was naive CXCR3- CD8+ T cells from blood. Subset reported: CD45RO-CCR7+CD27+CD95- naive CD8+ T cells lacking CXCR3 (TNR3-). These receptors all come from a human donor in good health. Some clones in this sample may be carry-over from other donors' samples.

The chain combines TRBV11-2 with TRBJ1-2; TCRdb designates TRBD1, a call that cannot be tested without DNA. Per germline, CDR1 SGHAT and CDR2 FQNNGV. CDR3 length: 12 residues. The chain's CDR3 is CASGGDHYGYTF.

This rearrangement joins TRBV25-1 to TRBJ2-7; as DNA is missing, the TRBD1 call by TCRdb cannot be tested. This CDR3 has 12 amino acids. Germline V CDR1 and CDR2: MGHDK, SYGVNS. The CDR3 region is CASSDYRGEQYF.

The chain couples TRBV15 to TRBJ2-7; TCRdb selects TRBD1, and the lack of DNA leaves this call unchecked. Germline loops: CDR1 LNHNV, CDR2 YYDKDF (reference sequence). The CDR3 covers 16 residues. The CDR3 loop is CATSTNGGDGTYEQYF.

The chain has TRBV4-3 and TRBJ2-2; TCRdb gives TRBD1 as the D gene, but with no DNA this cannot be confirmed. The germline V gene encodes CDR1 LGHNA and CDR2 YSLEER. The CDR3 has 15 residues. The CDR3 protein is CASSPGTGDSGELFF.

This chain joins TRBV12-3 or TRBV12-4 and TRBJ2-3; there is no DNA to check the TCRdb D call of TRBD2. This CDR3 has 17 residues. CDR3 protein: CASSSPLGLPSTDTQYF.